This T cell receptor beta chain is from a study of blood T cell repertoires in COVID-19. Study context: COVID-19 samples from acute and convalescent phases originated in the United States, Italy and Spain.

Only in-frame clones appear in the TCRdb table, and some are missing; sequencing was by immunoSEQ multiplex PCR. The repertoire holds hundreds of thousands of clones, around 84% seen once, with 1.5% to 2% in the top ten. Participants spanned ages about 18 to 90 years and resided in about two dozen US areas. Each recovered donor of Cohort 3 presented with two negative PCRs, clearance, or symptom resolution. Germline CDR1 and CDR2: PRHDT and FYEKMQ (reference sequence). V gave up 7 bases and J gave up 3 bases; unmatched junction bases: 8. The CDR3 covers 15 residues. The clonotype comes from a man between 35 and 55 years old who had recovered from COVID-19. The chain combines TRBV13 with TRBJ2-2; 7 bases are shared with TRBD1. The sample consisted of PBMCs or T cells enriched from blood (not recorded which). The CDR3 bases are TGTGCCAGCAAAAGAGGGGACAGCTACACCGGGGAGCTGTTTTTT. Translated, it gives CASKRGDSYTGELFF.